One sample yielded the 4 T cell receptor beta chains listed below, sequenced in a study of CD8 T cells in Susac syndrome. RNA amounts of roughly 0.45 to 1 ug underwent reverse transcription with random hexamers. MiXCR, applied by TCRdb to the immunoSEQ multiplex PCR reads, yields one record per CDR3 protein. This sample has roughly 180,000 distinct CDR3 sequences; 90% to 95% occur once, and the top ten carry over 0.08%. The sample comprised CD4+ T cells from PBMCs. The receptors shown here come from a human donor with multiple sclerosis.

This sequence joins TRBV28 and TRBJ2-5, with TRBD2 matching 9 bases. Per germline, CDR1 MDHEN and CDR2 SYDVKM. V shed 5 bases, J shed 3 bases, and the junction held 7 bases outside the gene matches. CDR3 size: 15 residues. The CDR3 bases are TGTGCCAGCAGTCCGCCGACTAGCGGCAAAGAGACCCAGTACTTC. Its protein product is CASSPPTSGKETQYF.

V is TRBV27 and J is TRBJ1-2, with a possible D match to TRBD1 (6 bases). The germline V gene has CDR1 MNHEY and CDR2 SMNVEV (reference sequence). This CDR3 contains 13 residues. Trimming cost V 5 bases and J 4 bases, with 11 bases left between them. The CDR3 nucleotides are TGTGCCAGCAGTGGGGACACCGGCTATGGCTACACCTTC. Protein product: CASSGDTGYGYTF.

Written as DNA, the CDR3 is TGTGCCAGCAGTTACTCGGCGACTCAAGGGGGAGAGACCCAGTACTTC. Translating gives CASSYSATQGGETQYF. The chain couples TRBV6-2 or TRBV6-3 to TRBJ2-5, with TRBD1 as a possible D gene (6 bases). CDR3 length equals 16 residues. V lost 0 bases and J 4 bases, leaving 15 bases between the germline ends. Germline values: CDR1 MNHEY, CDR2 SVGEGT.

This chain connects TRBV3-1 to TRBJ2-5; the D gene is possibly TRBD1 (6 bases). In germline, CDR1 is LGHDT, CDR2 YNNKEL (reference sequence). Trimming cost V 7 bases and J 2 bases, with 17 bases left between them. The CDR3 spans 15 residues. The CDR3 sequence: CASNMLGARQETQYF. The CDR3 region has the DNA TGTGCCAGCAATATGCTGGGGGCAAGACAAGAGACCCAGTACTTC.